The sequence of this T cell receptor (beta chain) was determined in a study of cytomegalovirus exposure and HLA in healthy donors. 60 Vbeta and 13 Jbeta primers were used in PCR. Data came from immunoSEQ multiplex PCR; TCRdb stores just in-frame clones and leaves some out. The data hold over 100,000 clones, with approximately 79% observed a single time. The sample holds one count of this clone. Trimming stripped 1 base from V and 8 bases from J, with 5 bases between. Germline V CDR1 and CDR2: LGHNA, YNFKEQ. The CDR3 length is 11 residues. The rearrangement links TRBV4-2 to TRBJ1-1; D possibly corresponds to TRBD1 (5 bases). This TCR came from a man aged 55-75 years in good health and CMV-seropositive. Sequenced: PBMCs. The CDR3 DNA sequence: TGTGCCAGCAGCCAAGCAGGGGAAGCTTTCTTT. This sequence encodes CASSQAGEAFF.